Included here is one T cell receptor beta chain sequence, with context. As yet, its antigen is unknown. Trimming took 4 bases from V and 0 from J, leaving 11 bases between them. The length of the CDR3 is 15 residues. The germline gives CDR1 SGHRS, CDR2 YFSETQ. 5'RACE with constant-segment primers built TCRalpha and TCRbeta cDNA libraries with UMIs. TCRdb itself ran the 5' RACE reads through MiXCR, one entry per CDR3 protein. The data show 380,000 or so distinct CDR3 sequences, 12% to 15% seen once. This record belongs to a study of T-cell memory formation after mild COVID-19. General observations from the study: The study detected some responding clones in pre-infection memory, suggesting cross-reactive memory joined.

The sample consisted of PBMCs or a T cell subset sorted from them (not recorded which). The chain combines TRBV5-1 with TRBJ2-1; D is possibly TRBD2 (5 bases). This clonotype originated in a man in his late teens or twenties who had mild COVID-19 (a few samples of this study predate the infection). Cell type and time point are not known. CDR3 bases: TGCGCCAGCAGCGCCGGGGTACTCTCCTACAATGAGCAGTTCTTC. It translates to CASSAGVLSYNEQFF.